What follows is one T cell receptor (beta chain) and its context. Its antigen remains unidentified. An end of the junction differs from the germline gene, which may be a read error. The sample is drawn from a study of tumor and adjacent non-tumor tissue in lung cancer. Overall study results and limits: In normal lung, the top 100 clones were significantly more dominant than in tumor. Tumor TCR diversity, when higher, was linked to shorter survival.

Germline CDR1 reads MDHEN; CDR2 reads SYDVKM. The CDR3 consists of 15 residues. This sample's RNA came from whole unsorted tissue. A modified ARM-PCR protocol with three rounds of nested PCR amplified TCRbeta. TCRdb re-called the multiplex PCR reads through MiXCR, storing one row per CDR3 protein. Altogether 55,000 to 70,000 distinct CDR3 sequences are present, around 60% being singletons, with the ten largest covering around 20%. This TCR was recovered from a man aged 50-59 years with non-small cell lung cancer. V is TRBV28 and J is TRBJ1-2; 7 nucleotides line up with TRBD1. What was sequenced was lung tumor tissue. This CDR3 reads CANSAPGQWANGYTF. Written as DNA, the CDR3 is TGTGCCAACAGTGCCCCGGGACAGTGGGCAAATGGCTACACCTTC.